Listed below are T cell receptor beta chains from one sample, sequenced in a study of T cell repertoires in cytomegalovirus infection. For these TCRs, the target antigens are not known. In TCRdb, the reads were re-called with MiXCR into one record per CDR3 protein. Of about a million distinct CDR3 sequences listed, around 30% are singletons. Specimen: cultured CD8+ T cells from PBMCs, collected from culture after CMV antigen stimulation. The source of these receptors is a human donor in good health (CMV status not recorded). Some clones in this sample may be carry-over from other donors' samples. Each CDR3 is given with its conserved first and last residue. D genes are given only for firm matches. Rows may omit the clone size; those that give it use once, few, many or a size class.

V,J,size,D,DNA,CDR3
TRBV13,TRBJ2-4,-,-,TGTGCCAGCAGCCCTGGGGTAGGGCTAACCAAAAACATTCAGTACTTC,CASSPGVGLTKNIQYF
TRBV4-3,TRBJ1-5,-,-,TGCGCCAGCAGCCAAGAACTTGCGACAGGCTTTAGACAGCCCCAGCATTTT,CASSQELATGFRQPQHF
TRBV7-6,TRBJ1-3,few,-,TGTGCCACCCAAAAGGGGCAAGGTGGAAACACCATATATTTT,CATQKGQGGNTIYF
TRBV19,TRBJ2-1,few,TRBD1,TGTGCCAGTAGTATCGGACAGGGATCCTTCAATGAGCAGTTCTTC,CASSIGQGSFNEQFF
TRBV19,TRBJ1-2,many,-,TGTGCCAGTAGTATCTTTCCTCCGGCCCCCTATGGCTACACCTTC,CASSIFPPAPYGYTF
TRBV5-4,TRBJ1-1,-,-,TGTGCCAGCAGACAAGGACAGCTTGAAGCTTTCTTT,CASRQGQLEAFF
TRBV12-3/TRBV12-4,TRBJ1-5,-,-,TGTGCCAGCAGTCGGTCGGGGGATCAGCCCCAGCATTTT,CASSRSGDQPQHF
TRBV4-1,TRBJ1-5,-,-,TGCGCCAGCAGCCAAGGGACCGTGGGGCAGCCCCAGCATTTT,CASSQGTVGQPQHF
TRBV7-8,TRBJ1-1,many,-,TGTGCCAGCAGCTATGCGAACACTGAAGCTTTCTTT,CASSYANTEAFF
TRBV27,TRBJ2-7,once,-,TGTGCCAGCAGCCCTACCCCCGTTTACGAGCAGTACTTC,CASSPTPVYEQYF
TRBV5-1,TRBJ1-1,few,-,TGCGCCAGCAGCTTGGAAACGGTGACTGAAGCTTTCTTT,CASSLETVTEAFF
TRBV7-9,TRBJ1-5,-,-,TGTGTCAGCAGCCCGTGGACTGATAATCAGCCCCAGCATTTT,CVSSPWTDNQPQHF
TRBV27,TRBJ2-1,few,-,TGTGCCAGCAGCCCAGGGTTAAGTGAGCAGTTCTTC,CASSPGLSEQFF
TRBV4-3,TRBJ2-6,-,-,TGCGCCAGCAGCCAAGATAGAGAGCAGAGTGGGGCCAACGTCCTGACTTTC,CASSQDREQSGANVLTF
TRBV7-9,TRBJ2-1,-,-,TGTGCCAGCAGCCCAGACAAAAGCCCCTCCTACAATGAGCAGTTCTTC,CASSPDKSPSYNEQFF
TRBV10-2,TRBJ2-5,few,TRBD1,TGCGCCAGCAGAACCCGGGACAGGGGGCAAGAGACCCAGTACTTC,CASRTRDRGQETQYF
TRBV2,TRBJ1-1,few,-,TGTGCCAGCAAGGTGTCCATCATGAACACTGAAGCTTTCTTT,CASKVSIMNTEAFF
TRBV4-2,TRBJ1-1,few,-,TGTGCCAGCAGCCACAAACCGCAGGGGAACACTGAAGCTTTCTTT,CASSHKPQGNTEAFF
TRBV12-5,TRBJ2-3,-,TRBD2,TGTGCTAGTGGTTTCACACTCCCCCCGGGGGGGCGGGAGGTGGGGAGCACAGATACGCAGTATTTT,CASGFTLPPGGREVGSTDTQYF
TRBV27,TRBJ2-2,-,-,TGTGCCAGCTGGGGCCCCGGGGCCGGGGAGCTGTTTTTT,CASWGPGAGELFF
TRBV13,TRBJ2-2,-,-,TGTGCCAGCAGGACCTTCACAGGGGGGGCCGGGGAGCTGTTTTTT,CASRTFTGGAGELFF
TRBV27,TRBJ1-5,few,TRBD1,TGTGCCAGCAGGGAGGGGGCTCACCAGCCCCAGCATTTT,CASREGAHQPQHF
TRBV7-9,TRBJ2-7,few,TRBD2,TGTGCCAGCAGCCCGACTAGCGGGGGGTTTCTCTACGAGCAGTACTTC,CASSPTSGGFLYEQYF
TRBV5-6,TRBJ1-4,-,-,TGTGCCAGCAGCTCATCCTTTTTGAGGCGGGCCTCGGATGAAAAACTGTTTTTT,CASSSSFLRRASDEKLFF
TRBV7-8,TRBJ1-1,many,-,TGTGCCAGCAGCACAGGGATAGACACTGAAGCTTTCTTT,CASSTGIDTEAFF
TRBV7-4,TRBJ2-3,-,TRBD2,TGTGCCAGCAGCTTTTTAAATGGAGGATATGGGACTAGCAGCACAGATACGCAGTATTTT,CASSFLNGGYGTSSTDTQYF
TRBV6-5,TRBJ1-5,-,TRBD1,TGTGCCAGCAGTTACGGTCGCGTGACAGGGAGGTTCCCGAATCAGCCCCAGCATTTT,CASSYGRVTGRFPNQPQHF
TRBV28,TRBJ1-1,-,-,TGTGCCAGCAGTTTAAGGGGGTACCTTGGTGGCACTGAAGCTTTCTTT,CASSLRGYLGGTEAFF
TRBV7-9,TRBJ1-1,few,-,TGTGCCAGCAGCCACCCGAAACAAGCGGGAGAAGCTTTCTTT,CASSHPKQAGEAFF
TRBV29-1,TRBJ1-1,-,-,TGCAGCGTTGATCTTCTCCAAGACACAACGAGCACTGAAGCTTTCTTT,CSVDLLQDTTSTEAFF
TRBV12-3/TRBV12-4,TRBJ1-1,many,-,TGTGCCAGCAGCCACGGACAGCCCGAAGCTTTCTTT,CASSHGQPEAFF
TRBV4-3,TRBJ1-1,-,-,TGCGCCAGCAGCCAGTACACACTAGGGACTGAAGCTTTCTTT,CASSQYTLGTEAFF
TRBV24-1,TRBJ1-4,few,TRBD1,TGTGCCACCAGTGATTCGACAGGGACCGTGGGCCGTAATGAAAAACTGTTTTTT,CATSDSTGTVGRNEKLFF